The 3 T cell receptor beta chains listed next were all sequenced from one sample in a study of early T cells in non-severe SARS-CoV-2 infection. TCRdb independently ran MiXCR on the 5' RACE reads; one entry per CDR3 protein. Here the sample spans roughly 75,000 distinct CDR3 sequences, around 8.7% being singletons. The sequenced material came from whole blood. The origin of the receptors is an adult who was a healthcare worker with PCR-confirmed SARS-CoV-2 infection or an uninfected control (not recorded which).

The rearrangement uses TRBV20-1 and TRBJ2-3; 10 bases map to TRBD2. Germline CDR1 and CDR2: DFQATT and SNEGSKA (reference sequence). The CDR3 consists of 16 residues. V trimming: 3 bases; J trimming: 2 bases; junction bases outside the gene matches: 8. The CDR3 coding sequence is TGCAGTGCTAGTTCCCCCACTAGCGGGGTCACAGATACGCAGTATTTT. It codes for CSASSPTSGVTDTQYF.

This clonotype was detected many times. This chain links TRBV2 with TRBJ1-1; no clear D gene. V shed 2 bases and J shed 2 bases, with 9 bases lying between them. There are 14 residues in the CDR3. From germline, CDR1 is SNHLY and CDR2 FYNNEI. The CDR3 DNA follows: TGTGCCAGCAGTGAACACAGTATTAACACTGAAGCTTTCTTT. Its protein is CASSEHSINTEAFF. Combining the CDR3 with reference TRBV2 and TRBJ1-1 gives the whole variable domain EPEVTQTPSHQVTQMGQEVILRCVPISNHLYFYWYRQILGQKVEFLVSFYNNEISEKSEIFDDQFSVERPDGSNFTLKIRSTKLEDSAMYFCASSEHSINTEAFFGQGTRLTVV.

This clonotype was detected only a few times. The chain combines TRBV9 with TRBJ2-3; 10 bases align to TRBD2. CDR1 SGDLS and CDR2 YYNGEE come from the germline V gene. V was pared by 0 bases and J by 7 bases, with 11 bases of the junction left unmatched. The CDR3 extends over 17 amino acids. The CDR3 DNA sequence: TGTGCCAGCAGCGTAGATCCGCTAGCGGGAGTTTTGAATACGCAGTATTTT. It encodes CASSVDPLAGVLNTQYF.